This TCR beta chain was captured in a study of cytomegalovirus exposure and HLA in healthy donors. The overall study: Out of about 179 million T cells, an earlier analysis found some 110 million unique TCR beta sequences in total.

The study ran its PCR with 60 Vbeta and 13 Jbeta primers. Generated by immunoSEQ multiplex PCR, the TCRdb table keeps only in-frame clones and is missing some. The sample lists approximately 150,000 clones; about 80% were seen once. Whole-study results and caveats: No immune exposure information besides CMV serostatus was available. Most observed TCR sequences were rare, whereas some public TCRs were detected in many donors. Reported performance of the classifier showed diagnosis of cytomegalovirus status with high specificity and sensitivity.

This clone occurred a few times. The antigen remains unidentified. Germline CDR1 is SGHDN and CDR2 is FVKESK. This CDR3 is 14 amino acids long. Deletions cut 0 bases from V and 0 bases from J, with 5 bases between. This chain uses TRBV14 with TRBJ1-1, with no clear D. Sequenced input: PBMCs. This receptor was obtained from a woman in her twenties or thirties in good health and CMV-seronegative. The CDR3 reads CASSQDILNTEAFF. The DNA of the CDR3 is TGTGCCAGCAGCCAAGACATTTTGAACACTGAAGCTTTCTTT. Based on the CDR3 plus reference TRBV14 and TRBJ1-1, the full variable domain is EAGVTQFPSHSVIEKGQTVTLRCDPISGHDNLYWYRRVMGKEIKFLLHFVKESKQDESGMPNNRFLAERTGGTYSTLKVQPAELEDSGVYFCASSQDILNTEAFFGQGTRLTVV.